The 16 T cell receptor beta chains listed next were all sequenced from one sample in a study of human T cells and chemical hapten exposure. TCRdb redid the calling of the RACE reads with MiXCR, one entry per CDR3 protein. The sample yields approximately 88,000 distinct CDR3 sequences, around 13% seen once. As for time point: patch test 3, about 24 weeks after DPC sensitization. Treatment of the sample: therapeutic diphenylcyclopropenone sensitization with weekly scalp DPC. Sequenced here: whole blood, sampled in connection with sensitization to the hapten diphenylcyclopropenone (DPC). These receptors all stem from a woman between 45 and 60 years old with alopecia areata. Some clones in this sample may be carry-over from other donors' samples.

This clonotype showed up just a few times. The CDR3 nucleotides read TGTGCCAGCAGTGAAGGTATGAGTCCCACCTACGAGCAGTACTTC. Amino acid sequence: CASSEGMSPTYEQYF. The chain is built from TRBV2 and TRBJ2-7; no reliable D call. This CDR3 spans 15 amino acids. Trimming took off 1 base at V and 2 bases at J, with 12 bases between the two ends. Germline loops: CDR1 SNHLY, CDR2 FYNNEI.

This clonotype was found a few times. The rearrangement joins TRBV12-3 or TRBV12-4 to TRBJ1-4, with D possibly being TRBD1 (6 bases). V was clipped by 6 bases and J by 2 bases, with 22 bases between them. The CDR3 is 18 residues long. In DNA form, the CDR3 reads TGTGCCAGCAGAAAAAGGGGGGTGTCAGGTCGGACTAATGAAAAACTGTTTTTT. Encoded protein: CASRKRGVSGRTNEKLFF.

This clonotype showed up just a few times. The rearrangement uses TRBV10-3 and TRBJ2-1, with D possibly matching TRBD2 (6 bases). Germline V lookup: CDR1 ENHRY, CDR2 SYGVKD. This CDR3 region has 14 residues. V was clipped by 3 bases and J by 10 bases, with 16 bases between them. The CDR3 is CAISDPGLLREQFF. CDR3 nucleotide sequence: TGTGCCATCAGTGACCCCGGACTACTCCGAGAGCAGTTCTTC.

The chain employs TRBV18 and TRBJ1-5; no reliable D call. Germline V gene data show CDR1 as KGHSH and CDR2 as LQKENI. Trimming shortened V by 6 bases and J by 1 base, and 7 bases separated the two germline ends. The CDR3 is 13 amino acids. The CDR3 protein is CASSSDSNQPQHF. The CDR3 DNA is TGTGCCAGCTCCTCCGACAGCAATCAGCCCCAGCATTTT.

This clonotype has only a few counts. The J gene is TRBJ1-2, the V gene TRBV7-8; 8 bases match TRBD1. Germline-derived CDR1 and CDR2 are SGHVS and FQNEAQ. The V segment lost 1 base and the J segment 6 bases; nucleotides outside the gene matches: 4. The CDR3 is 14 residues long. CDR3 DNA: TGTGCCAGCAGCTTAGGGACAGGGACGGATGGCTACACCTTC. This translates into CASSLGTGTDGYTF.

This clonotype was seen many times. This chain links TRBV11-2 with TRBJ2-1, with 8 bases aligning to TRBD1. CDR1 and CDR2 from the germline V gene are SGHAT and FQNNGV. The V gene end was trimmed by 5 bases and the J gene end by 6 bases; junction bases not matched to a gene: 6. The CDR3 length is 14 residues. CDR3 loop: CASSRDRRGNEQFF. The CDR3 region has the DNA TGTGCCAGCAGCAGGGACAGGAGGGGCAATGAGCAGTTCTTC.

This clonotype was counted at least ten times. The rearrangement joins TRBV29-1 to TRBJ1-1, with 8 bases identical to TRBD1. This CDR3 comprises 12 residues. V dropped 6 bases and J dropped 5; count of bases not matched to a gene: 5. Germline V CDR1 and CDR2: SQVTM, ANQGSEA. The CDR3, as DNA: TGCAGCGTGCGCACAGGGGGAACTGAAGCTTTCTTT. Protein sequence: CSVRTGGTEAFF.

This clonotype has more than one count but fewer than ten. The chain has TRBV29-1 and TRBJ2-5, with TRBD1 matching over 12 bases. This CDR3 spans 14 amino acids. V was pared by 7 bases and J by 5 bases, with 8 bases of the junction left unmatched. Germline CDR1 reads SQVTM; CDR2 reads ANQGSEA. CDR3 in amino acids: CSAGQGAGRETQYF. CDR3 bases: TGCAGCGCGGGACAGGGGGCGGGTAGGGAGACCCAGTACTTC.

This clonotype has just a few counts. The chain links TRBV7-2 to TRBJ2-3, with a weak D call TRBD2 (7 bases). The CDR3 runs to 17 residues. The V end was cut by 0 bases, the J end by 6 bases, with 19 bases between. The germline gives CDR1 SGHTA, CDR2 FQGNSA. Here the CDR3 DNA reads TGTGCCAGCAGCTTAGCGCGTCAGGGGAGGGATTGGGATACGCAGTATTTT. This sequence encodes CASSLARQGRDWDTQYF.

The gene calls are TRBV29-1 and TRBJ2-7; D unclear. There are 11 residues in the CDR3. Trimming removed 1 base at V and 6 bases at J, with 7 bases between. CDR1 is SQVTM and CDR2 is ANQGSEA in the germline V gene. Here the CDR3 reads CSVEVGREQYF. In nucleotides, the CDR3 is TGCAGCGTTGAAGTCGGGCGCGAGCAGTACTTC.

This clonotype was counted at least ten times. The rearrangement links TRBV20-1 to TRBJ1-1, with D unresolved. The CDR3 sequence is 11 residues long. The V gene lost 0 bases and the J gene lost 10 bases, with 9 bases spanning the gap. CDR1 and CDR2 from the germline V gene are DFQATT and SNEGSKA (reference sequence). The CDR3 is CSARDRVGAFF. The CDR3 DNA reads as TGCAGTGCTAGAGATCGGGTCGGAGCTTTCTTT.

Many counts were recorded for this clonotype. The chain joins TRBV29-1 to TRBJ2-3, with 9 bases fitting TRBD1. V was pared by 7 bases and J by 7 bases, with 12 bases of the junction left unmatched. The CDR3 length is 14 residues. Germline CDR1 SQVTM, CDR2 ANQGSEA. The CDR3 sequence is CSAYAGQGTNTQYF. The CDR3 bases are TGCAGCGCTTATGCCGGACAGGGGACGAATACGCAGTATTTT.

This clonotype has ten or more counts. V usage is TRBV7-9 and J usage is TRBJ2-5; D unclear. Germline CDR1 and CDR2: SEHNR and FQNEAQ (reference sequence). CDR3 length equals 11 residues. V was clipped by 2 bases and J by 5 bases, with 3 bases between them. The CDR3 DNA reads TGTGCCAGCAGCTTACTGGAGACCCAGTACTTC. Protein product: CASSLLETQYF.

The chain carries TRBV7-9 and TRBJ2-7; 9 bases align to TRBD2. The V segment lost 1 base and the J segment 2 bases; nucleotides outside the gene matches: 3. CDR1 and CDR2 from the germline V gene are SEHNR and FQNEAQ (reference sequence). The CDR3 totals 15 residues. In DNA, the CDR3 is TGTGCCAGCAGCTTAGTGGCTAGCGGGACCTACGAGCAGTACTTC. Its translation: CASSLVASGTYEQYF.

The table lists this clonotype with many counts. The chain employs TRBV6-5 and TRBJ2-7, with a tentative D call TRBD1 (6 bases). This CDR3 contains 15 residues. Looked up from germline, CDR1 is MNHEY and CDR2 is SVGAGI. The ends were cut back, 2 bases at V and 0 bases at J, with 11 bases in the middle. CDR3 residues: CASSYLGQFSYEQYF. Written as DNA, the CDR3 is TGTGCCAGCAGTTACCTGGGACAATTCTCCTACGAGCAGTACTTC.

The chain couples TRBV11-2 to TRBJ2-2; D possibly corresponds to TRBD1 (6 bases). V was clipped by 2 bases and J by 0 bases, with 16 bases between them. The CDR3 runs to 18 residues. Germline V gene data show CDR1 as SGHAT and CDR2 as FQNNGV. The DNA for the CDR3 is TGTGCCAGCAGCTTACTTTCAGGGGCATACGCGAACACCGGGGAGCTGTTTTTT. Translating gives CASSLLSGAYANTGELFF.